Following are 8 T cell receptor beta chains from one sample sequenced in a study of T cells after somatic rescue of genetic block (dated by TCRdb to about 2020). Libraries were built with the immunoSEQ multiplex PCR assay. Drawn from immuneACCESS, this table holds only the in-frame rearrangements with V and J called that TCRdb kept. Clones are partly lost; checked studies trace under half to an unresolved V gene and leave the rest unexplained. This sample comprises about 88,000 clones, 90% of them detected only once. The ten largest clones add up to 1.5% to 2% of the sample. Sequenced: peripheral blood mononuclear cells (PBMCs). Receptor source: a woman in her late teens or twenties.

In DNA, the CDR3 is TGTGCCAGCAGTCCTCTGACAGGGGCCTACGAGCAGTACTTC. Translated, it gives CASSPLTGAYEQYF. The V call is TRBV6-1, the J call TRBJ2-7; 8 bases match TRBD1. Trimming cost V 5 bases and J 2 bases; bases outside gene matches: 5. Germline-derived CDR1 and CDR2 are MNHNS and SASEGT. The CDR3 has 14 amino acids.

The chain combines TRBV12-5 with TRBJ2-3; no firm D call. The CDR3 consists of 14 residues. CDR1 is LGHNT, CDR2 FRNRAP, per germline. Trimming took 2 bases from V and 2 from J, leaving 8 bases between them. Here the CDR3 reads CASGLLEVTDTQYF. DNA for the CDR3: TGTGCTAGTGGTTTGTTGGAAGTCACAGATACGCAGTATTTT.

The chain couples TRBV27 to TRBJ2-1, with TRBD2 identical over 10 bases. The V and J ends lost 4 bases and 1 base, in that order; junction bases with no gene match: 4. The CDR3 sequence is 16 residues long. Germline V gene sequence: CDR1 MNHEY, CDR2 SMNVEV (reference sequence). The CDR3 bases are TGTGCCAGCAGTTCCAAGCGGGAGGGGTCCTACAATGAGCAGTTCTTC. Protein: CASSSKREGSYNEQFF.

This clone was recorded once. The chain is built from TRBV10-3 and TRBJ1-5; 7 bases align to TRBD1. The CDR3 runs to 15 residues. V gave up 0 bases and J gave up 5 bases; unmatched junction bases: 4. In germline, CDR1 is ENHRY, CDR2 SYGVKD. This CDR3 reads CAISESAGGHQPQHF. The CDR3 DNA sequence: TGTGCCATCAGTGAGTCGGCAGGGGGTCATCAGCCCCAGCATTTT.

This chain uses TRBV12-5 with TRBJ2-7, with unresolved D. This CDR3 has 13 residues. Trimming pared 1 base from V and 0 bases from J, leaving 4 bases between. Germline lookup yields CDR1 LGHNT and CDR2 FRNRAP. The CDR3 reads CASGLGLSYEQYF. The DNA of the CDR3 is TGTGCTAGTGGTTTGGGCCTCTCCTACGAGCAGTACTTC. Based on the CDR3 plus reference TRBV12-5 and TRBJ2-7, the full variable domain is DARVTQTPRHKVTEMGQEVTMRCQPILGHNTVFWYRQTMMQGLELLAYFRNRAPLDDSGMPKDRFSAEMPDATLATLKIQPSEPRDSAVYFCASGLGLSYEQYFGPGTRLTVT.

This clone was counted only a few times. This chain connects TRBV28 to TRBJ1-4; D unresolved. The germline CDR1 and CDR2 sequences are MDHEN and SYDVKM. This CDR3 contains 15 residues. Trimming cost V 5 bases and J 0 bases, with 10 bases left between them. CDR3 sequence: CASSPTGSTNEKLFF. The CDR3 nucleotides read TGTGCCAGCAGTCCGACCGGTTCAACTAATGAAAAACTGTTTTTT.

The chain combines TRBV13 with TRBJ2-7, with TRBD2 identical over 10 bases. CDR3 size: 18 residues. Germline trimming cut 4 bases from V and 4 bases from J; bases unmatched to any gene: 16. Looked up from germline, CDR1 is PRHDT and CDR2 is FYEKMQ (reference sequence). Here the CDR3 DNA reads TGTGCCAGCAGCTCTTCGTGGACGTACGGACTAGCGGTTTACGAGCAGTACTTC. This translates into CASSSSWTYGLAVYEQYF.

The rearrangement links TRBV10-3 to TRBJ2-2; no definite D call. V was shortened by 3 bases and J by 7 bases, with 6 bases between the two germline ends. The CDR3 length is 12 residues. CDR1 is ENHRY and CDR2 is SYGVKD in the germline V gene. CDR3 in amino acids: CAISEKVGELFF. Here the CDR3 DNA reads TGTGCCATCAGTGAAAAGGTCGGGGAGCTGTTTTTT.